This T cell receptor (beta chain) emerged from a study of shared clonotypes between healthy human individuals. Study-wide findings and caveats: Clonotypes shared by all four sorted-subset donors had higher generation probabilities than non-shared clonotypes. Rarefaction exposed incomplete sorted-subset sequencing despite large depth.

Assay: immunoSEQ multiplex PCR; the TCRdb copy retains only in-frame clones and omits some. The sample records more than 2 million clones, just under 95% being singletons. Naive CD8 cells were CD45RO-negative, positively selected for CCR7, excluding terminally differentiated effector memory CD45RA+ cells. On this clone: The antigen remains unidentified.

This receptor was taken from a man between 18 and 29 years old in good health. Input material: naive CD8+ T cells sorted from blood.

CDR3 sequence: CASSLVSRVGTGELFF. The CDR3 region has the DNA TGTGCCAGCAGCTTAGTTTCTAGGGTGGGCACCGGGGAGCTGTTTTTT. V and J are TRBV11-2 and TRBJ2-2; D gene uncertain. Germline V CDR1 and CDR2: SGHAT, FQNNGV. The CDR3 is 16 amino acids. Trimming shortened V by 1 base and J by 4 bases, and 13 bases separated the two germline ends.